A selection of T cell receptor beta chains follows, all from one sample in a study of T cells in localized non-small cell lung cancer. Assay used: immunoSEQ multiplex PCR; TCRdb lists only in-frame clones, some missing. In the table there are roughly 26,000 clones, approximately 90% of which are singletons. The starting material was peripheral blood, obtained before any cancer treatment. The receptors derive from a female donor at least 60 years old with stage II squamous cell lung carcinoma. The CDR3 runs from the conserved cysteine through the conserved F or W. Each record gives: CDR3 DNA, CDR3 protein, V gene, clone size, D gene, J gene. The D gene is left open where the match is weak. For some rows the clone size is stated as once, few or many, or as a class when expanded; others skip it.

cdr3_nt: TGTGCCAGCAGCGTTACAGGGGTCGGCACTGAAGCTTTCTTT
cdr3_aa: CASSVTGVGTEAFF
v_call: TRBV9
clone_size: once
d_call: TRBD1
j_call: TRBJ1-1

cdr3_nt: TGTGCCAGCAGTTCCCAGGGGTACGAGCAGTACTTC
cdr3_aa: CASSSQGYEQYF
v_call: TRBV6-5
clone_size: .
d_call: .
j_call: TRBJ2-7

cdr3_nt: TGTGCCAGCACCGGACCCAAGAGCTCCTACGAGCAGTACTTC
cdr3_aa: CASTGPKSSYEQYF
v_call: TRBV28
clone_size: .
d_call: .
j_call: TRBJ2-7

cdr3_nt: TGTGCCAGCTCACCTCCGGGACAGGGGTTTACCAATGAGCAGTTCTTC
cdr3_aa: CASSPPGQGFTNEQFF
v_call: TRBV18
clone_size: .
d_call: TRBD1
j_call: TRBJ2-1

cdr3_nt: TGTGCCAGCAGCTTATCCGGGGTTGAGCAGTTCTTC
cdr3_aa: CASSLSGVEQFF
v_call: TRBV11-2
clone_size: .
d_call: .
j_call: TRBJ2-1

cdr3_nt: TGTGCCAGCAGCCCTCCGGGACACCCGGGGACTGAAGCTTTCTTT
cdr3_aa: CASSPPGHPGTEAFF
v_call: TRBV7-2
clone_size: .
d_call: .
j_call: TRBJ1-1

cdr3_nt: TGTGCCAGCAGTTACGAACAGGGGTCCTACAATGAGCAGTTCTTC
cdr3_aa: CASSYEQGSYNEQFF
v_call: TRBV6-5
clone_size: .
d_call: TRBD1
j_call: TRBJ2-1

cdr3_nt: TGCGCCAGCAGCAATGGGGCAGCGAACTATGGCTACACCTTC
cdr3_aa: CASSNGAANYGYTF
v_call: TRBV5-1
clone_size: .
d_call: .
j_call: TRBJ1-2

cdr3_nt: TGTGCCAGCAGTTACTCGGCCGGACAATTGGTAACTGAAGCTTTCTTT
cdr3_aa: CASSYSAGQLVTEAFF
v_call: TRBV6-5
clone_size: .
d_call: .
j_call: TRBJ1-1

cdr3_nt: TGTGCCAGCTCACCCGACAGGGGGATAAGCGATGAGCAGTTCTTC
cdr3_aa: CASSPDRGISDEQFF
v_call: TRBV18
clone_size: .
d_call: TRBD1
j_call: TRBJ2-1

cdr3_nt: TGTGCCAGCAGCGTAGAGGGAGACTCTGGAAACACCATATATTTT
cdr3_aa: CASSVEGDSGNTIYF
v_call: TRBV9
clone_size: .
d_call: .
j_call: TRBJ1-3

cdr3_nt: TGCGCCAGCAGCCAAGATGCCCTACAGACAGGACGCAATGAGCAGTTCTTC
cdr3_aa: CASSQDALQTGRNEQFF
v_call: TRBV4-1
clone_size: .
d_call: .
j_call: TRBJ2-1

cdr3_nt: TGTGCCAGCAGCCGAGGAGCCTCCAGGGAAGAGACCCAGTACTTC
cdr3_aa: CASSRGASREETQYF
v_call: TRBV5-6
clone_size: .
d_call: .
j_call: TRBJ2-5

cdr3_nt: TGTGCCAGCAGTTACTTTGGGGACACTGAAGCTTTCTTT
cdr3_aa: CASSYFGDTEAFF
v_call: TRBV6-6
clone_size: .
d_call: .
j_call: TRBJ1-1

cdr3_nt: TGCGCCAGCAGCCAAGATTCAGGGAACTCTGGGGCCAACGTCCTGACTTTC
cdr3_aa: CASSQDSGNSGANVLTF
v_call: TRBV4-3
clone_size: .
d_call: .
j_call: TRBJ2-6

cdr3_nt: TGTGCCAGCTCACCATCGGTAGTCTCTGGAAACACCATATATTTT
cdr3_aa: CASSPSVVSGNTIYF
v_call: TRBV18
clone_size: once
d_call: .
j_call: TRBJ1-3

cdr3_nt: TGTGCCTGGACCCCCGGCTGGACTGAAGCTTTCTTT
cdr3_aa: CAWTPGWTEAFF
v_call: TRBV30
clone_size: .
d_call: .
j_call: TRBJ1-1

cdr3_nt: TGCAGCGTTGAAGCGGCCGGACAGGGGTACAATGAGCAGTTCTTC
cdr3_aa: CSVEAAGQGYNEQFF
v_call: TRBV29-1
clone_size: .
d_call: TRBD1
j_call: TRBJ2-1

cdr3_nt: TGTGCCAGCAGGCCGGAGCTTAATGAAAAACTGTTTTTT
cdr3_aa: CASRPELNEKLFF
v_call: TRBV27
clone_size: .
d_call: .
j_call: TRBJ1-4

cdr3_nt: TGTGCCTGGAGTGCTCCGGGGGGTCAGCCCCAGCATTTT
cdr3_aa: CAWSAPGGQPQHF
v_call: TRBV30
clone_size: once
d_call: .
j_call: TRBJ1-5

cdr3_nt: TGTGCCAGCAGCTCCCGGCGACAGGGAGCTTTCTTT
cdr3_aa: CASSSRRQGAFF
v_call: TRBV28
clone_size: few
d_call: TRBD1
j_call: TRBJ1-1

cdr3_nt: TGCGCCAGCAGCCAAGGGGTTATTACGAGGGAGACCCAGTACTTC
cdr3_aa: CASSQGVITRETQYF
v_call: TRBV4-1
clone_size: .
d_call: .
j_call: TRBJ2-5

cdr3_nt: TGCAGCGTGCTTGGGCTAGCGGGAGGCCGAGCCAAAAACATTCAGTACTTC
cdr3_aa: CSVLGLAGGRAKNIQYF
v_call: TRBV29-1
clone_size: once
d_call: TRBD2
j_call: TRBJ2-4

cdr3_nt: TGTGCCAGCAATCGGGACCACTCCGCAGATACGCAGTATTTT
cdr3_aa: CASNRDHSADTQYF
v_call: TRBV6-1
clone_size: .
d_call: .
j_call: TRBJ2-3

cdr3_nt: TGTGCCAGTAGTCCGCGACAGAGACAGTACCAAGAGACCCAGTACTTC
cdr3_aa: CASSPRQRQYQETQYF
v_call: TRBV19
clone_size: .
d_call: .
j_call: TRBJ2-5

cdr3_nt: TGTGCCAGCAGTGAATTGGCAGGGTATAGAAACACCGGGGAGCTGTTTTTT
cdr3_aa: CASSELAGYRNTGELFF
v_call: TRBV6-1
clone_size: once
d_call: .
j_call: TRBJ2-2

cdr3_nt: TGTGCCAGCAGTTTACTGAATCAGCCCCAGCATTTT
cdr3_aa: CASSLLNQPQHF
v_call: TRBV28
clone_size: .
d_call: .
j_call: TRBJ1-5

cdr3_nt: TGTGCCTGGAAAGGGGACGCCTACGAGCAGTACTTC
cdr3_aa: CAWKGDAYEQYF
v_call: TRBV30
clone_size: .
d_call: .
j_call: TRBJ2-7

cdr3_nt: TGTGCCAGCAGCGCAACAGGGTTTACAGATACGCAGTATTTT
cdr3_aa: CASSATGFTDTQYF
v_call: TRBV9
clone_size: .
d_call: .
j_call: TRBJ2-3

cdr3_nt: TGTGCCAGCAGTTTAAACAGGGGCGGAAAACTGTTTTTT
cdr3_aa: CASSLNRGGKLFF
v_call: TRBV6-5
clone_size: .
d_call: TRBD1
j_call: TRBJ1-4

cdr3_nt: TGTGCCAGCAGCAAAGGGAGAAATTTAGGGGAGACCCAGTACTTC
cdr3_aa: CASSKGRNLGETQYF
v_call: TRBV28
clone_size: .
d_call: .
j_call: TRBJ2-5

cdr3_nt: TGTGCCATCAGTGAGATGAAGGGGTTTGGCTATGGCTACACCTTC
cdr3_aa: CAISEMKGFGYGYTF
v_call: TRBV10-3
clone_size: .
d_call: .
j_call: TRBJ1-2

cdr3_nt: TGTGCCAGCAGTTACTCTGCCGGGGATAATTCACCCCTCCACTTT
cdr3_aa: CASSYSAGDNSPLHF
v_call: TRBV6-5
clone_size: .
d_call: .
j_call: TRBJ1-6

cdr3_nt: TGTGCCAGCAGCCGGGAAGGGACAGTGAAGACCCAGTACTTC
cdr3_aa: CASSREGTVKTQYF
v_call: TRBV2
clone_size: .
d_call: TRBD1
j_call: TRBJ2-5

cdr3_nt: TGTGCCAGCAGCCGATTAGCGGGGTTAGAGACCCAGTACTTC
cdr3_aa: CASSRLAGLETQYF
v_call: TRBV6-5
clone_size: few
d_call: TRBD2
j_call: TRBJ2-5

cdr3_nt: TGTGCCAGCAGCTCGCCAGCGGGACGCTCCTACAATGAGCAGTTCTTC
cdr3_aa: CASSSPAGRSYNEQFF
v_call: TRBV7-7
clone_size: .
d_call: TRBD2
j_call: TRBJ2-1

cdr3_nt: TGTGCCAGCAGCACGGACAGGGATGGTCATCAGCCCCAGCATTTT
cdr3_aa: CASSTDRDGHQPQHF
v_call: TRBV5-6
clone_size: .
d_call: TRBD1
j_call: TRBJ1-5

cdr3_nt: TGCGCCAGCAGCTGGGGGACAGAAGAGACCCAGTACTTC
cdr3_aa: CASSWGTEETQYF
v_call: TRBV5-1
clone_size: .
d_call: TRBD1
j_call: TRBJ2-5

cdr3_nt: TGTGCCTGGAGTGTTTCCAAGACCCAGTACTTC
cdr3_aa: CAWSVSKTQYF
v_call: TRBV30
clone_size: .
d_call: .
j_call: TRBJ2-5

cdr3_nt: TGTGCCAGTAGTAATCCCACCGGGACAGGGGCTGGCGGCTACACCTTC
cdr3_aa: CASSNPTGTGAGGYTF
v_call: TRBV19
clone_size: .
d_call: TRBD1
j_call: TRBJ1-2

cdr3_nt: TGTGCCAGCAGCGGGGCAATCGGGGGCTACACCTTC
cdr3_aa: CASSGAIGGYTF
v_call: TRBV7-2
clone_size: .
d_call: .
j_call: TRBJ1-2

cdr3_nt: TGTGCCAGCAGCTTCCCAGGGGTCGGCTACACCTTC
cdr3_aa: CASSFPGVGYTF
v_call: TRBV7-9
clone_size: .
d_call: .
j_call: TRBJ1-2

cdr3_nt: TGTGCCAGCAGCTTGCAGGAAGAGACCCAGTACTTC
cdr3_aa: CASSLQEETQYF
v_call: TRBV7-2
clone_size: .
d_call: .
j_call: TRBJ2-5

cdr3_nt: TGTGCCAGCCCTGGGGGTCCAGGGAGCACAGATACGCAGTATTTT
cdr3_aa: CASPGGPGSTDTQYF
v_call: TRBV27
clone_size: .
d_call: .
j_call: TRBJ2-3

cdr3_nt: TGTGCCAGCAGCTTAGGGCCCCTGGAGACCCAGTACTTC
cdr3_aa: CASSLGPLETQYF
v_call: TRBV7-6
clone_size: .
d_call: .
j_call: TRBJ2-5

cdr3_nt: TGCGCCAGCAGCCAAGCTGCAGGGGGCACCGGGGAGCTGTTTTTT
cdr3_aa: CASSQAAGGTGELFF
v_call: TRBV4-3
clone_size: .
d_call: TRBD1
j_call: TRBJ2-2

cdr3_nt: TGTGCCAGCAGTTACGGCAGGAACTATGGCTACACCTTC
cdr3_aa: CASSYGRNYGYTF
v_call: TRBV6-5
clone_size: .
d_call: .
j_call: TRBJ1-2

cdr3_nt: TGTGCCAGCAGCTCCACGATTGGGGGTCCGAACACCGGGGAGCTGTTTTTT
cdr3_aa: CASSSTIGGPNTGELFF
v_call: TRBV7-7
clone_size: .
d_call: .
j_call: TRBJ2-2

cdr3_nt: TGTGCCAGCAGCCGAGGGACAGCCTACAATGAGCAGTTCTTC
cdr3_aa: CASSRGTAYNEQFF
v_call: TRBV7-2
clone_size: .
d_call: TRBD1
j_call: TRBJ2-1

cdr3_nt: TGTGCCTGGCATTATGGCTACACCTTC
cdr3_aa: CAWHYGYTF
v_call: TRBV30
clone_size: .
d_call: .
j_call: TRBJ1-2

cdr3_nt: TGTGCCAGCAGCCTACTGGTTATGTGGAACACTGAAGCTTTCTTT
cdr3_aa: CASSLLVMWNTEAFF
v_call: TRBV7-6
clone_size: .
d_call: .
j_call: TRBJ1-1

cdr3_nt: TGCGCCAGCAGTCCCTACGGGACAGGGAATTCACCCCTCCACTTT
cdr3_aa: CASSPYGTGNSPLHF
v_call: TRBV27
clone_size: .
d_call: TRBD1
j_call: TRBJ1-6

cdr3_nt: TGTGCCAGCAGGGAGAGCTACGAGCAGTACTTC
cdr3_aa: CASRESYEQYF
v_call: TRBV7-2
clone_size: .
d_call: .
j_call: TRBJ2-7

cdr3_nt: TGCAGCGTTCGTAGGGGTAACTATGGCTACACCTTC
cdr3_aa: CSVRRGNYGYTF
v_call: TRBV29-1
clone_size: .
d_call: .
j_call: TRBJ1-2

cdr3_nt: TGCGCCAGCAGCTTCATTGCGGGAGATACAGATACGCAGTATTTT
cdr3_aa: CASSFIAGDTDTQYF
v_call: TRBV5-1
clone_size: once
d_call: TRBD2
j_call: TRBJ2-3

cdr3_nt: TGTGCCAGCAGCTCGTCGTACAGATTTAACTATGGCTACACCTTC
cdr3_aa: CASSSSYRFNYGYTF
v_call: TRBV5-6
clone_size: .
d_call: .
j_call: TRBJ1-2

cdr3_nt: TGTGCCAGCAGCAAAGGGGTGGGCAAAATCTATGGAAACACCATATATTTT
cdr3_aa: CASSKGVGKIYGNTIYF
v_call: TRBV21-1
clone_size: once
d_call: .
j_call: TRBJ1-3

cdr3_nt: TGTGCCAGCAGCTTGGGCGGGGCGAGCACAGATACGCAGTATTTT
cdr3_aa: CASSLGGASTDTQYF
v_call: TRBV5-4
clone_size: .
d_call: .
j_call: TRBJ2-3